This record looks at one TCR beta chain sequence and its context. Its antigen is not known. The sample originates from a study of blood T cells in healthy people across ages. Looking at the study overall: Through template switching, about one barcoded beta molecule was captured per two T cells, as measured in model experiments.

Then a second PCR, running roughly 7 to 12 cycles, was carried out with a sample-barcoded 5' primer and a J-beta primer mix. TCRdb reprocessed the 5' RACE reads with MiXCR, giving one entry per CDR3 protein. The repertoire holds about 1.6 million distinct CDR3 sequences, with about 35% as singletons. Broader study findings: TCR beta diversity, measured per million T cells, fell in a roughly linear way with age.

V was clipped by 5 bases and J by 3 bases, with 19 bases between them. CDR3 size: 17 residues. Germline values: CDR1 KGHDR, CDR2 SFDVKD. The chain joins TRBV24-1 to TRBJ1-5; no definite D call. The receptor comes from a woman under 40 in good health. The sequencing input was blood. DNA for the CDR3: TGTGCCACCAGTGGTCCCCGGGAGGGTGCTGACAATCAGCCCCAGCATTTT. Protein sequence: CATSGPREGADNQPQHF.